The rows below give T cell receptor beta chains drawn from one sample of a study of blood T cells in healthy people across ages. TCRdb used MiXCR to reprocess the 5' RACE reads, holding one entry per CDR3 protein. The data show around 1,100,000 distinct CDR3 sequences, 35% to 40% seen once. Sequenced sample: blood. The source is a young man in good health. CDR3s include the opening cysteine and the closing phenylalanine or tryptophan. D genes are given only for firm matches. Part of the rows lack a size; the others show once, few, many or a class for expanded clones.

v_call: TRBV7-9; j_call: TRBJ1-1; clone_size: few; d_call: .; cdr3_nt: TGTGCCAGCAGCTTCGGACTTGAAGCTTTCTTT; cdr3_aa: CASSFGLEAFF
v_call: TRBV6-1; j_call: TRBJ2-3; clone_size: .; d_call: .; cdr3_nt: TGTGCCAGCAGCCCTTCAGATACCCGAAAAGATACGCAGTATTTT; cdr3_aa: CASSPSDTRKDTQYF
v_call: TRBV4-1; j_call: TRBJ1-2; clone_size: .; d_call: .; cdr3_nt: TGCGCCAGCAGCCAAGAACGCAGGGTATATGGCTACACCTTC; cdr3_aa: CASSQERRVYGYTF
v_call: TRBV5-1; j_call: TRBJ1-1; clone_size: .; d_call: .; cdr3_nt: TGCGCCAGCAACACGGACGGGCTTAACACTGAAGCTTTCTTT; cdr3_aa: CASNTDGLNTEAFF
v_call: TRBV7-2; j_call: TRBJ2-5; clone_size: few; d_call: .; cdr3_nt: TGTGCCAGCAGCTTAGTCTCCTTGGGTCAGGTCAGAGCCACCCAGTACTTC; cdr3_aa: CASSLVSLGQVRATQYF
v_call: TRBV6-6; j_call: TRBJ1-6; clone_size: .; d_call: .; cdr3_nt: TGTGCCAGCAGGGACCACAGGGTTGTCTCACCCCTCCACTTT; cdr3_aa: CASRDHRVVSPLHF
v_call: TRBV20-1; j_call: TRBJ1-2; clone_size: .; d_call: .; cdr3_nt: TGCAGTGCTAGAGTATGGACAGTAATAAAGAGGGCATATGGCTACACCTTC; cdr3_aa: CSARVWTVIKRAYGYTF
v_call: TRBV6-5; j_call: TRBJ2-3; clone_size: .; d_call: .; cdr3_nt: TGTGCCAGCAGTTACTTCAGACAATCAGGCCCAGATACGCAGTATTTT; cdr3_aa: CASSYFRQSGPDTQYF
v_call: TRBV21-1; j_call: TRBJ2-7; clone_size: .; d_call: .; cdr3_nt: TGTGCCAGTAGCAAAGGTTTTTGGCGGGGGGACTCCTACGAGCAGTACTTC; cdr3_aa: CASSKGFWRGDSYEQYF
v_call: TRBV12-3/TRBV12-4; j_call: TRBJ1-2; clone_size: many; d_call: TRBD1; cdr3_nt: TGTGCTAGTTACAGGGGTGATGAAGGACAGGTCTATGGCTACACCTTC; cdr3_aa: CASYRGDEGQVYGYTF
v_call: TRBV12-3/TRBV12-4; j_call: TRBJ1-2; clone_size: few; d_call: .; cdr3_nt: TGTGCCAGCAGCTACAGTTCCAACTATGGCTACACCTTC; cdr3_aa: CASSYSSNYGYTF
v_call: TRBV12-3/TRBV12-4; j_call: TRBJ2-3; clone_size: .; d_call: TRBD2; cdr3_nt: TGTGCCAGCAGCTCTCAGCGGGGGGGCCGTGAAGATACGCAGTATTTT; cdr3_aa: CASSSQRGGREDTQYF
v_call: TRBV25-1; j_call: TRBJ1-4; clone_size: few; d_call: .; cdr3_nt: TGTGCCAGCAGTGATCGTGAAAAACTGTTTTTT; cdr3_aa: CASSDREKLFF
v_call: TRBV11-2; j_call: TRBJ2-4; clone_size: few; d_call: .; cdr3_nt: TGTGCCAGCAGCTTACAGGGGGCCAAAAACATTCAGTACTTC; cdr3_aa: CASSLQGAKNIQYF
v_call: TRBV6-5; j_call: TRBJ1-1; clone_size: .; d_call: TRBD1; cdr3_nt: TGTGCCAGCAGTTACACATTCTCCGGGACAGGCCCCGCTGAAGCTTTCTTT; cdr3_aa: CASSYTFSGTGPAEAFF
v_call: TRBV6-6; j_call: TRBJ2-3; clone_size: few; d_call: .; cdr3_nt: TGTGCCAGCAGTTACTCGATTGGGGGGATGGGCACAGATACGCAGTATTTT; cdr3_aa: CASSYSIGGMGTDTQYF
v_call: TRBV20-1; j_call: TRBJ2-3; clone_size: .; d_call: TRBD2; cdr3_nt: TGCAGTGCTAGGTTAGCGGGGATCATAGATACGCAGTATTTT; cdr3_aa: CSARLAGIIDTQYF
v_call: TRBV20-1; j_call: TRBJ1-1; clone_size: .; d_call: .; cdr3_nt: TGCAGTGCTAGACGCCCGATGGGGGTCACTGAAGCTTTCTTT; cdr3_aa: CSARRPMGVTEAFF
v_call: TRBV7-8; j_call: TRBJ1-6; clone_size: .; d_call: .; cdr3_nt: TGTGCCAGCAGCTTATCGGGCACCCTGAGCTCCTATAATTCACCCCTCCACTTT; cdr3_aa: CASSLSGTLSSYNSPLHF
v_call: TRBV27; j_call: TRBJ1-2; clone_size: few; d_call: TRBD1; cdr3_nt: TGTGCCAGCAGTCCCCGGGACAGGGAGTACTATGGCTACACCTTC; cdr3_aa: CASSPRDREYYGYTF
v_call: TRBV29-1; j_call: TRBJ1-1; clone_size: .; d_call: TRBD1; cdr3_nt: TGCAGCGTTCGCGACAGGGTTGAAGCTTTCTTT; cdr3_aa: CSVRDRVEAFF
v_call: TRBV27; j_call: TRBJ2-3; clone_size: .; d_call: TRBD1; cdr3_nt: TGTGCCAGCAGTGCGAGGACAGGGGGCAGCACAGATACGCAGTATTTT; cdr3_aa: CASSARTGGSTDTQYF
v_call: TRBV5-1; j_call: TRBJ2-3; clone_size: few; d_call: .; cdr3_nt: TGCGCCAGCAGCCAGCGACAAACCACAGATACGCAGTATTTT; cdr3_aa: CASSQRQTTDTQYF
v_call: TRBV9; j_call: TRBJ2-7; clone_size: many; d_call: .; cdr3_nt: TGTGCCAGCACCCCAGTAGGGACAACCGATAACGAGCAGTACTTC; cdr3_aa: CASTPVGTTDNEQYF
v_call: TRBV20-1; j_call: TRBJ1-4; clone_size: .; d_call: TRBD1; cdr3_nt: TGCAGTGCAACCGAGACAGGGACCCGGAGGGAAAAACTGTTTTTT; cdr3_aa: CSATETGTRREKLFF
v_call: TRBV2; j_call: TRBJ1-4; clone_size: few; d_call: .; cdr3_nt: TGTGCCAGCAGCCCCTCGCGGGGTAATGAAAAACTGTTTTTT; cdr3_aa: CASSPSRGNEKLFF
v_call: TRBV15; j_call: TRBJ1-2; clone_size: .; d_call: .; cdr3_nt: TGTGCCACCAGCAGAGATCTAAGGTTAGGCGGCTACACCTTC; cdr3_aa: CATSRDLRLGGYTF
v_call: TRBV25-1; j_call: TRBJ1-4; clone_size: .; d_call: TRBD1; cdr3_nt: TGTGCCAGCAGTGGAGGTCCTCCGGGACAGGGTAATGAAAAACTGTTTTTT; cdr3_aa: CASSGGPPGQGNEKLFF
v_call: TRBV3-1; j_call: TRBJ2-5; clone_size: .; d_call: TRBD1; cdr3_nt: TGTGCCAGCAAACCGGGACAGCTCAATGAGCAGTACTTC; cdr3_aa: CASKPGQLNEQYF
v_call: TRBV12-3/TRBV12-4; j_call: TRBJ2-4; clone_size: .; d_call: TRBD1; cdr3_nt: TGTGCCAGCCGAAAGACAGGGATGGGGTCCAAAAACATTCAGTACTTC; cdr3_aa: CASRKTGMGSKNIQYF
v_call: TRBV20-1; j_call: TRBJ2-7; clone_size: .; d_call: .; cdr3_nt: TGCAGTGCAGGCAGCGGAGAGCAGTACTTC; cdr3_aa: CSAGSGEQYF
v_call: TRBV7-3; j_call: TRBJ2-1; clone_size: .; d_call: TRBD1; cdr3_nt: TGTGCCAGCAGCCCTAACAGGGGGAGTAATGAGCAGTTCTTC; cdr3_aa: CASSPNRGSNEQFF
v_call: TRBV4-3; j_call: TRBJ1-2; clone_size: .; d_call: TRBD1; cdr3_nt: TGCGCCAGCAGCCAAGATGTAGGGGCAGGGGGCAACTATGGCTACACCTTC; cdr3_aa: CASSQDVGAGGNYGYTF
v_call: TRBV20-1; j_call: TRBJ1-1; clone_size: .; d_call: TRBD1; cdr3_nt: TGCAGTGCCAGCCCAGACAGGGTCACTGAAGCTTTCTTT; cdr3_aa: CSASPDRVTEAFF
v_call: TRBV11-2; j_call: TRBJ2-7; clone_size: .; d_call: .; cdr3_nt: TGTGCCAGCAGCAACCCGTACCTTTACGAGCAGTACTTC; cdr3_aa: CASSNPYLYEQYF
v_call: TRBV5-1; j_call: TRBJ2-7; clone_size: .; d_call: .; cdr3_nt: TGCGCCAGCAGCTCGTCTAGCGAGCCCTACAATGAGCAGTACTTC; cdr3_aa: CASSSSSEPYNEQYF
v_call: TRBV7-2; j_call: TRBJ1-1; clone_size: few; d_call: TRBD1; cdr3_nt: TGTGCCAGCAGCCCTCCTACAGGGGGCTATGAAGCTTTCTTT; cdr3_aa: CASSPPTGGYEAFF
v_call: TRBV20-1; j_call: TRBJ1-5; clone_size: few; d_call: .; cdr3_nt: TGCAGTGCTAGAGGACAGGTGACTCAGCCCCAGCATTTT; cdr3_aa: CSARGQVTQPQHF
v_call: TRBV7-2; j_call: TRBJ1-2; clone_size: .; d_call: .; cdr3_nt: TGTGCCAACAGCAAACAGGGCGGCTACACCTTC; cdr3_aa: CANSKQGGYTF
v_call: TRBV20-1; j_call: TRBJ2-5; clone_size: many; d_call: .; cdr3_nt: TGCAGTGCTAGACAAGAGACCCAGTACTTC; cdr3_aa: CSARQETQYF
v_call: TRBV4-3; j_call: TRBJ2-1; clone_size: .; d_call: .; cdr3_nt: TGCGCCAGCAGCCAAGGGAATCCGGGACCCTACAATGAGCAGTTCTTC; cdr3_aa: CASSQGNPGPYNEQFF